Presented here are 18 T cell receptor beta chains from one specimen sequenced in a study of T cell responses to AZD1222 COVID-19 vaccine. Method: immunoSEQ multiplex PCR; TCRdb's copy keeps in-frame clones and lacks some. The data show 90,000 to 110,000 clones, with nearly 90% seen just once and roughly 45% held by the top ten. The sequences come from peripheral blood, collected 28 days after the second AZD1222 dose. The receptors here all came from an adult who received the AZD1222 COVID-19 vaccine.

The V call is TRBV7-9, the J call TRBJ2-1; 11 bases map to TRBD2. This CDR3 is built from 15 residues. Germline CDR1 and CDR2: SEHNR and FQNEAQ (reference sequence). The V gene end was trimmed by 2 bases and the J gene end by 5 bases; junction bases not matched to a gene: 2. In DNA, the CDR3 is TGTGCCAGCAGCTTAAGGACTAGCGGGCACAATGAGCAGTTCTTC. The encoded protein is CASSLRTSGHNEQFF.

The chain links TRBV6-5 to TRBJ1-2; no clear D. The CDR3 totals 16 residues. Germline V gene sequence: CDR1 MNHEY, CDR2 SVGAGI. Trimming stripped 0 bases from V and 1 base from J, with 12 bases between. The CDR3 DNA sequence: TGTGCCAGCAGTTACTCTTTCGGTGTCCTTAACTATGGCTACACCTTC. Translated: CASSYSFGVLNYGYTF.

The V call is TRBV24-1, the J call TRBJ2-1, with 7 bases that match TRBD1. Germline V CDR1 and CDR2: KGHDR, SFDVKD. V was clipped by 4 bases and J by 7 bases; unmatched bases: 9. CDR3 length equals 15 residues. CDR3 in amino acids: CATSDSRMTGNEQFF. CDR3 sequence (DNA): TGTGCCACCAGTGACAGCCGTATGACAGGGAATGAGCAGTTCTTC.

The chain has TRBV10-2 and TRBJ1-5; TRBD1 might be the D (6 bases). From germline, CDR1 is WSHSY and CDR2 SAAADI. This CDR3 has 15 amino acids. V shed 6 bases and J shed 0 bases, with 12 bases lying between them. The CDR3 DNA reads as TGCGCCAGCAGAGCCGGGACAATTAGCAATCAGCCCCAGCATTTT. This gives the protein CASRAGTISNQPQHF.

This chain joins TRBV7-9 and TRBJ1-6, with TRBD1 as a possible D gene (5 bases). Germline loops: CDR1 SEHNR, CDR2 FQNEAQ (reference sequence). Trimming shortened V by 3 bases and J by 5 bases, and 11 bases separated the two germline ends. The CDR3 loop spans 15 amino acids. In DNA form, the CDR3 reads TGTGCCAGCAGCTTGGCTGGGGCCGATAATTCACCCCTCCACTTT. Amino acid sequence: CASSLAGADNSPLHF.

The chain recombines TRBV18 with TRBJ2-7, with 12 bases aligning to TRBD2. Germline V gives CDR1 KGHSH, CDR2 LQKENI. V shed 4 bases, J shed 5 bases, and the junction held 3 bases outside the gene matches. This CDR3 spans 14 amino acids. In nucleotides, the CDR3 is TGTGCCAGCTCACGGACTAGCGGGACCCACGAGCAGTACTTC. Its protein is CASSRTSGTHEQYF.

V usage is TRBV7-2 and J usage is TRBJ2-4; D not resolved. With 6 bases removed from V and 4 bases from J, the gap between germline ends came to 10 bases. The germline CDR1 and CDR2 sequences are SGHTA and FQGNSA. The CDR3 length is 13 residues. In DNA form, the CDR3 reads TGTGCCAGCAGTGTTAAAAAGAAAAACATTCAGTACTTC. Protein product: CASSVKKKNIQYF.

CDR3 sequence (DNA): TGTGCCAGCAGCTTGAGGCTATCCTCCACAGATACGCAGTATTTT. It encodes CASSLRLSSTDTQYF. The gene calls are TRBV5-8 and TRBJ2-3; D gene uncertain. The CDR3 extends over 15 amino acids. Trimming pared 1 base from V and 2 bases from J, leaving 11 bases between. Germline V gene data show CDR1 as SGHTS and CDR2 as YDEGEE.

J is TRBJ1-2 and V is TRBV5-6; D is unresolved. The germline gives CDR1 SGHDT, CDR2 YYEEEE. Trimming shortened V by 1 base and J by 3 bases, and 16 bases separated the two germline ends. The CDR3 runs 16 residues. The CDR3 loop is CASSLQGSRKDYGYTF. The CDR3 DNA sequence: TGTGCCAGCAGCTTGCAAGGCAGTCGGAAGGACTATGGCTACACCTTC.

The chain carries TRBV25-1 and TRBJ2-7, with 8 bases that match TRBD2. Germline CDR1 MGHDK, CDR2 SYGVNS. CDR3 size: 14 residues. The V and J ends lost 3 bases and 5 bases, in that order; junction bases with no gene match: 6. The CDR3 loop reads CASSERGVGHEQYF. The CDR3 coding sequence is TGTGCCAGCAGTGAGCGGGGGGTTGGGCACGAGCAGTACTTC.

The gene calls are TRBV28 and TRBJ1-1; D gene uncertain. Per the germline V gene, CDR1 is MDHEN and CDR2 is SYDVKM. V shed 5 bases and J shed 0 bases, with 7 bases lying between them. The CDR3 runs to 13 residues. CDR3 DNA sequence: TGTGCCAGCAGTCGACTGATGAACACTGAAGCTTTCTTT. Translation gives CASSRLMNTEAFF.

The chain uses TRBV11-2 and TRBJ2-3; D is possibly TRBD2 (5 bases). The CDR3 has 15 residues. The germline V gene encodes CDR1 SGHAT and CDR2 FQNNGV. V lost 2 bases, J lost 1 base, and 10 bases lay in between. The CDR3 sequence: CASSLSSVGTDTQYF. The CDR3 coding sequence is TGTGCCAGCAGCTTAAGTAGCGTTGGCACAGATACGCAGTATTTT.

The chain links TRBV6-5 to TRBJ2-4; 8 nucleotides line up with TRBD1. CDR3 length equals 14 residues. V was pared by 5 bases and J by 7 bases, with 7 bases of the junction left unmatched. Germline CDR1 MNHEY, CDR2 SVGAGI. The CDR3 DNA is TGTGCCAGCAGTATCGGACAGGGCAAGAACATTCAGTACTTC. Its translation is CASSIGQGKNIQYF.

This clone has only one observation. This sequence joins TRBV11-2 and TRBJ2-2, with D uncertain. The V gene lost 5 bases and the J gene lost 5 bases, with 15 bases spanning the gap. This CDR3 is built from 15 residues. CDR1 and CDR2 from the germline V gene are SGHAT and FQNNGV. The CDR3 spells CASSPSLLDTGELFF. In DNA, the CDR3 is TGTGCCAGCAGCCCCTCCCTCCTGGATACCGGGGAGCTGTTTTTT.

CDR3 in DNA: TGTGCCAGCAGTGTCGACTTAGGGTCCTACAATGAGCAGTTCTTC. Translated: CASSVDLGSYNEQFF. The rearrangement uses TRBV6-4 and TRBJ2-1, with D hard to call. Germline V lookup: CDR1 MRHNA, CDR2 SNTAGT. There are 15 residues in the CDR3. V gave up 4 bases and J gave up 1 base, with 11 bases separating them.

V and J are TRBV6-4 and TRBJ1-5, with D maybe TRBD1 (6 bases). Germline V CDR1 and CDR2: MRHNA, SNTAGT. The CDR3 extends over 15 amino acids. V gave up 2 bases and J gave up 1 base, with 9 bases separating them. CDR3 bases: TGTGCCAGCAGTGACCCCAGGGGAAGCAATCAGCCCCAGCATTTT. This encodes CASSDPRGSNQPQHF.

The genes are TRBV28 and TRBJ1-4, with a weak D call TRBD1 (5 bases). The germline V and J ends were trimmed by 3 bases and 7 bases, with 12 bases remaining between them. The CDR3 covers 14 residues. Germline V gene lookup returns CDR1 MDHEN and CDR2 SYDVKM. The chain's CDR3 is CASSFSGRREKLFF. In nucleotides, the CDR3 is TGTGCCAGCAGTTTTTCGGGGCGCCGTGAAAAACTGTTTTTT.

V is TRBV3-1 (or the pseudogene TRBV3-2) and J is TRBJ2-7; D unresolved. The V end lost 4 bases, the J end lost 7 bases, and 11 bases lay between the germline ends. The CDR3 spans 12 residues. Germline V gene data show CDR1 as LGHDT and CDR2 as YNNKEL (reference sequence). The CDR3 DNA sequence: TGTGCCAGCAGCCTACAAGGATCGGAGCAGTACTTC. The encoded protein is CASSLQGSEQYF.